The source of this T cell receptor beta chain is a study of prognosis after radiotherapy for stage I lung cancer (dated by TCRdb to the early 2020s). Some background on the complete study: Over 15 stage I NSCLC patients were enrolled in Nanjing, China, between 2018 and early 2019. Patients with newly diagnosed primary stage I lung tumors numbered fourteen, with five others having oligometastatic NSCLC after surgical resection of the primary tumor. All patients were regarded as medically inoperable, because of comorbidities in more than 10 patients and refusal of surgery in 7 or 8 patients. The cohort comprised more than ten men and 6 women with a median age of about 70 years, ranging from about 53 to 84 years. Tumor histology was squamous cell carcinoma in about 7 patients and adenocarcinoma in around 12. SBRT was given in 3 to 5 fractions with a biologically effective dose of at least 100 Gy, using image-guided IMRT or VMAT. No patient received concurrent therapy alongside SBRT. After SBRT, distant metastases developed in four of the 19 patients at a median of around 7 months, while the remaining 15 patients had no significant progression. This study profiled peripheral blood TCR beta repertoires from stage I NSCLC patients before and after stereotactic body radiotherapy and linked the repertoires to distant failure. The study took one blood sample before SBRT and one after SBRT from each of 20 or so patients and sequenced all 38 samples. General conclusions and limits of the study: Post-SBRT Shannon entropy and its change from baseline were lower in patients who developed distant metastases; baseline Shannon entropy was not associated with metastases. All reported P values were unadjusted for multiple comparisons. The study was limited by the small cohort and short follow-up, and independent validation of the study findings is required. After SBRT, the count of unique TCR clones dropped from a median of approximately 11,000 beforehand to 6,500 to 8,000 afterward (Wilcoxon paired P=0.011). Tumor specificity of expanded TCR clones was not determined. TRBV and TRBJ usage frequencies reportedly varied with metastasis status, involving two V genes at baseline and roughly 9 V and two J genes after SBRT.

The CDR3 covers 14 residues, taking in both the cysteine and the phenylalanine. The entry retains the CDR3 DNA only, 42 bases that are in frame from base 1. The germline ends are 11 bases apart after V is trimmed by 4 bases and J by 2 bases. The germline V gene supplies CDR1 SNHLY and CDR2 FYNNEI. Two rounds of multiplex PCR were performed to amplify the TCR beta CDR3 region from genomic DNA. The first PCR round used primers specific to each TRBV and TRBJ gene, with sequences filed in Chinese patent CN105087789A. The second PCR round used universal primers. The Roche High Pure PCR Template Preparation Kit was used to extract genomic DNA from frozen PBMCs. Paired-end sequencing with 151 bp reads was performed on the libraries using an Illumina HiSeq 3000. The paper's data handling went like this. CutAdapt was used to remove raw reads lacking the multiplex PCR primer sequences. Using PEAR, the high-quality paired reads were merged into contigs. By alignment to reference sequences, MiXCR assigned TRB V, D and J gene segments to each contig. CDR3 sequences were clustered by base quality and sequence similarity to remove sequencing errors. Diversity was measured as Shannon entropy normalized by the natural log of productive TCR sequence number. Clonality was defined as one minus Shannon entropy divided by the natural log of the number of unique clonotypes. The Youden index of ROC curves was used to select progression-free survival cut-offs for repertoire metrics, and analyses were performed in R 3.5.3. Starting from the raw public reads, TCRdb applied fastp trimming at Q25, assembled clones with MiXCR and retained in-frame beta chains. For every CDR3 protein sequence, its rows merge into one entry that carries the most common genes and DNA. For this entry, the V and J calls and clone size follow TCRdb and not the study's own pipeline. The table for this sample lists 15,000 or so distinct CDR3 sequences; around 40% of them were counted only once. The ten largest clones take up 40% of the sample.

Concerning this clonotype itself: Its antigen remains unidentified. No base quality values were provided; no much bigger clone lies one nucleotide off.

No patient had a history of other malignancies or prior chemotherapy or radiotherapy, and all had node-negative disease on CT and PET/CT. At each of two time points, approximately 6.6 milliliters of peripheral venous blood were collected in EDTA tubes. Ficoll-Paque Plus density-gradient centrifugation was used to isolate PBMCs. Immediately after collection, samples were stored at -80 degrees C until analysis. The rearranged chain carries TRBV2 and TRBJ1-2, with no confidently assigned D gene. The clonotype originates from a donor over 45 with non-small cell lung cancer. Source: PBMCs, taken before or after stereotactic body radiation therapy (not recorded which). CDR3 protein: CASSGGMANYGYTF. In nucleotides, the sequence is TGTGCCAGCAGTGGAGGGATGGCCAACTATGGCTACACCTTC.